These 14 T cell receptor beta chains came from one sample sequenced in a study of identical twins. TCRdb re-called the 5' RACE reads through MiXCR, storing one row per CDR3 protein. The table records hundreds of thousands of distinct CDR3 sequences, approximately 13% of them present only once. Separately, the same data were catalogued under a study of yellow fever vaccine responses in identical twins.

The source material was PBMCs. All receptors come from a woman under 30 in good health.

The chain combines TRBV27 with TRBJ2-1, with 8 bases identical to TRBD2. The germline gives CDR1 MNHEY, CDR2 SMNVEV (reference sequence). The CDR3 runs 14 residues. J was trimmed by 8 bases and V by 7 bases; bases with no gene match: 10. In DNA form, the CDR3 reads TGTGCCAGCAAAAGCGGGAGAAGGTTGGATGAGCAGTTCTTC. This gives the protein CASKSGRRLDEQFF.

J is TRBJ2-4 and V is TRBV27; no clear D gene. V was pared by 4 bases and J by 1 base, with 14 bases between. The CDR3 is 16 residues long. Germline V gene lookup returns CDR1 MNHEY and CDR2 SMNVEV (reference sequence). CDR3 coding DNA: TGTGCCAGCAGTTCCCCAGCCCCGACGGCCAAAAACATTCAGTACTTC. It specifies CASSSPAPTAKNIQYF.

The rearrangement links TRBV24-1 to TRBJ1-1; D not resolved. The CDR3 length is 14 residues. Germline assignment: CDR1 KGHDR and CDR2 SFDVKD. Trimming took off 2 bases at V and 8 bases at J, with 14 bases between the two ends. This CDR3 is CATSDSLKGGEAFF. The CDR3 DNA is TGTGCCACCAGTGATTCCTTGAAGGGTGGGGAAGCTTTCTTT.

The table lists this clonotype with a few counts. V and J are TRBV2 and TRBJ2-7, with 12 nucleotides matching TRBD2. The J segment lost 1 base and the V segment lost 0 bases, leaving 7 bases of the junction unmatched. There are 18 residues in the CDR3. Germline-derived CDR1 and CDR2 are SNHLY and FYNNEI. CDR3 in amino acids: CASSEAPRLAGASYEQYF. CDR3 coding DNA: TGTGCCAGCAGTGAAGCGCCCAGACTAGCGGGAGCTTCCTACGAGCAGTACTTC.

This clonotype turned up a few times. The chain is built from TRBV9 and TRBJ1-1; 9 positions match TRBD1. Germline-derived CDR1 and CDR2 are SGDLS and YYNGEE. The junction had 9 bases not matched to a gene; V was cut back by 4 bases and J by 5 bases. The CDR3 runs 15 residues. CDR3 coding DNA: TGTGCCAGCAGCTTTAGGGGGACAGGGAGGACTGAAGCTTTCTTT. Residues: CASSFRGTGRTEAFF.

This clonotype showed up just a few times. V and J are TRBV11-3 and TRBJ2-1; 7 bases align to TRBD1. The V gene end was trimmed by 5 bases and the J gene end by 9 bases; junction bases not matched to a gene: 10. The length of the CDR3 is 14 residues. CDR1 and CDR2 from the germline V gene are SGHNT and YENEEA. The CDR3 DNA follows: TGTGCCAGCAGCACCCGACAGGGAATCGGTGAGCAGTTCTTC. This sequence encodes CASSTRQGIGEQFF. The whole variable domain, filled in from reference TRBV11-3 and TRBJ2-1, reads EAGVVQSPRYKIIEKKQPVAFWCNPISGHNTLYWYLQNLGQGPELLIRYENEEAVDDSQLPKDRFSAERLKGVDSTLKIQPAELGDSAVYLCASSTRQGIGEQFFGPGTRLTVL.

The chain couples TRBV6-5 to TRBJ1-3; D uncertain. CDR1 MNHEY and CDR2 SVGAGI come from the germline V gene. The CDR3 consists of 14 residues. Trimming pared 4 bases from V and 2 bases from J, leaving 9 bases between. CDR3 region: CASSLGLTGNTIYF. Written as DNA, the CDR3 is TGTGCCAGCAGTTTGGGTCTTACTGGAAACACCATATATTTT.

The V and J genes are TRBV7-2 and TRBJ2-3, with 10 bases aligning to TRBD2. The V and J ends lost 5 bases and 8 bases, in that order; junction bases with no gene match: 10. From germline, CDR1 is SGHTA and CDR2 FQGNSA. The CDR3 extends over 15 amino acids. CDR3 DNA: TGTGCCAGCAGCCAAATAGCGGGAGGTAGAGTTACGCAGTATTTT. Its translation is CASSQIAGGRVTQYF.

The table lists this clonotype with many counts. V gene TRBV7-2 combines with J gene TRBJ1-2; 8 bases are shared with TRBD1. The CDR3 length is 16 residues. Germline CDR1 SGHTA, CDR2 FQGNSA. The junction had 12 bases not matched to a gene; V was cut back by 5 bases and J by 4 bases. The CDR3 region is CASSTGTGHARYGYTF. The CDR3 nucleotides read TGTGCCAGCAGCACTGGGACAGGTCATGCCCGCTATGGCTACACCTTC.

This CDR3 is CASGNPRGDTGELFF. As DNA, the CDR3 is TGTGCCAGCGGAAACCCCAGGGGGGACACCGGGGAGCTGTTTTTT. V gene TRBV2 combines with J gene TRBJ2-2; tentative D call: TRBD1 (7 bases). This CDR3 comprises 15 residues. Trimming shortened V by 8 bases and J by 3 bases, and 16 bases separated the two germline ends. The germline V gene encodes CDR1 SNHLY and CDR2 FYNNEI.

The rearrangement joins TRBV20-1 to TRBJ2-7; TRBD2 matches at 13 bases. CDR3 length: 17 residues. Germline V gene data show CDR1 as DFQATT and CDR2 as SNEGSKA (reference sequence). V dropped 0 bases and J dropped 1; count of bases not matched to a gene: 6. The chain's CDR3 is CSARDPRTSGSSYEQYF. The CDR3 region has the DNA TGCAGTGCTAGAGATCCTAGGACTAGCGGGAGTTCCTACGAGCAGTACTTC.

The chain uses TRBV6-2 or TRBV6-3 and TRBJ1-1; 9 positions match TRBD1. The CDR3 is 14 amino acids. Germline values: CDR1 MNHEY, CDR2 SVGEGT. The ends lost 2 bases at V and 7 bases at J; junction bases unmatched: 5. CDR3 amino acids: CASSYPRDRVEAFF. The CDR3 DNA reads TGTGCCAGCAGTTACCCCCGGGACAGGGTTGAAGCTTTCTTT.

This clonotype was recorded a few times. The CDR3 nucleotides are TGCAGTGCCCCGCCCGCAGGGAGTGGTCTCAGCGAGCAGTACTTC. Residues: CSAPPAGSGLSEQYF. The rearrangement uses TRBV20-1 and TRBJ2-7; D is possibly TRBD1 or TRBD2 (5 bases each). The CDR3 runs to 15 residues. Germline V gene lookup returns CDR1 DFQATT and CDR2 SNEGSKA (reference sequence). Trimming left V 6 bases short and J 6 bases short, with 24 bases between.

This clonotype was seen a few times. V and J are TRBV4-2 and TRBJ2-5; either TRBD1 or TRBD2 may fit D (5 bases each). There are 16 residues in the CDR3. The ends were cut back, 1 base at V and 2 bases at J, with 14 bases in the middle. Germline values: CDR1 LGHNA, CDR2 YNFKEQ. CDR3 DNA: TGTGCCAGCAGCCAAGGGGTCCGGGACGTACAAGAGACCCAGTACTTC. This gives the protein CASSQGVRDVQETQYF.